This T cell receptor (beta chain) derives from a study of blood T cell repertoires in COVID-19 (dated by TCRdb to 2019 to 2021). With regard to the full study: Samples from collaborators originated in the United States, Italy and Spain and spanned both the acute and convalescent phases of COVID-19. Where available, HLA class I and class II types were taken from metadata supplied by the sample provider and were not determined by assay-based typing. The repertoires were made available in a free public database intended to serve as a resource for research on the immune response to SARS-CoV-2. The prospective study material was composed of cDNA or gDNA derived from T cells, B-cell-depleted T cells, or PBMCs. The dataset comprised deeply sampled blood TCRbeta repertoires from subjects exposed to, actively infected with, or recovered from COVID-19. Sample metadata almost always included a de-identified subject ID, COVID-19 status, age in years and sex. The samples were drawn from two sources: the first 160 participants of the ongoing ImmuneRACE study, and 1,000 to 1,500 subjects contributed by 6 global collaborators. On the study overall, not on this receptor specifically: How much clinical and demographic metadata was included differed by source and by participant, and the metadata was provided uncurated.

For CDR1 and CDR2, the germline V gene lists SGDLS and YYNGEE. V was cut back by 2 bases and J by 1 base, leaving a gap of 6 bases between them. The CDR3, from cysteine to phenylalanine, totals 13 residues. Only the CDR3 DNA is retained, 39 bases long and in frame from the first base. Samples from volunteer blood donors who had recovered from COVID-19 were contributed by a second Seattle source. Collaborating institutions collected whole blood in K2EDTA tubes following their own protocols. For TCRbeta analysis, collaborators shipped samples in one of three forms: frozen whole blood, isolated PBMCs, or DNA extracted from either of those sample types. TCRbeta CDR3 regions were amplified from genomic DNA using the immunoSEQ Assay, a bias-controlled multiplex PCR. On the study's bioinformatics: The number of nucleated cells in each sample was estimated by amplification of reference gene primers within the assay. To quantify the absolute abundance of each unique TCRbeta CDR3 rearrangement, sequence reads were collapsed and filtered. For each sample, productive Simpson clonality was calculated by taking the square root of Simpson's diversity index across productive rearrangements. Held by TCRdb, this immuneACCESS table contains in-frame sequences only and omits some clones. Under half of the omission traces to an unresolved V gene where checked; the cause of the rest is unknown. The V and J calls and clone size are taken from that table; D and trimming were inferred from the DNA. This sample lists under 300,000 clones; under 90% were detected once. About 0.94% of the sample comes from the top ten.

Concerning this clone: Its target antigen remains unknown. The record has no base qualities; no much larger clone is one base away. The sample has other DNA sequences that encode this CDR3 too.

The chain joins TRBV9 to TRBJ1-1; confidence is insufficient to name the D gene. The material sequenced was peripheral blood. This TCR was sampled from a woman aged 40 to 55 who had recovered from COVID-19. The CDR3 sequence is CASSVAGNTEAFF. The DNA sequence follows: TGTGCCAGCAGCGTCGCGGGGAACACTGAAGCTTTCTTT. Supplemented by the reference TRBV9 and TRBJ1-1 proteins around the CDR3, the complete variable domain is DSGVTQTPKHLITATGQRVTLRCSPRSGDLSVYWYQQSLDQGLQFLIQYYNGEERAKGNILERFSAQQFPDLHSELNLSSLELGDSALYFCASSVAGNTEAFFGQGTRLTVV.